This TCR beta chain was recorded in a study of blood T cells in healthy people across ages. This clonotype occurred a few times. Its antigen is undetermined. Primers used in a second PCR of roughly 6 to 11 cycles were a sample-barcoded 5' primer and a J-beta primer mix. Unique molecular identifiers of 12 random nucleotides labeled each cDNA. A single record per CDR3 protein comes from TCRdb applying MiXCR to the 5' RACE reads. The table shows hundreds of thousands of distinct CDR3 sequences, with roughly three fifths occurring only once. Germline CDR1 is MGHDK and CDR2 is SYGVNS. Losses at the gene ends were 3 bases for V and 3 bases for J; bases not matched to a gene: 3. The CDR3 has 14 amino acids. Findings and caveats of the study: Naive T cell percentage strongly correlated with TCR beta diversity.

Donation came from healthy Caucasian individuals in Russia who were aged roughly 6 to 100. Each sample gave at least 7 million isolated PBMCs. The chain recombines TRBV25-1 with TRBJ2-3; 7 bases agree with TRBD1. The sample consisted of blood. The clonotype comes from a man aged 35 to 55 in good health. The CDR3 is CASSDIRGTDTQYF. The CDR3 DNA reads TGTGCCAGCAGTGATATCAGGGGGACAGATACGCAGTATTTT.